The present T cell receptor (beta chain) was sequenced within a study of technical replicates of blood from several donors (dated by TCRdb to 2016 to 2017). Taken from cysteine to phenylalanine, the CDR3 has 14 residues. The CDR3 DNA has 42 bases and is translated from base 1. Reading the germline V gene (reference sequence) gives CDR1 SEHNR and CDR2 FQNEAQ. V was cut back by 3 bases and J by 6 bases, leaving a gap of 13 bases between them. Note on this clone: Its target antigen remains unknown. Base-call qualities are not available, and no considerably larger clone is one nucleotide away.

The library relied on the immunoSEQ multiplex PCR assay. TCRdb carries this immuneACCESS record with in-frame sequences only. Its versions omit some clonotypes, under half of them owing to an unresolved V gene in the studies checked, with the rest unexplained. This sample has around 78,000 clones in its table, and around 94% of those were observed once. Under 0.3% of the sample is held by the ten biggest clonotypes. This chain is built from TRBV7-9 and TRBJ2-3, with no D gene named confidently. Sample: T cells isolated from PBMCs. The receptor's source is a human donor in good health. The CDR3 has the sequence CASSLKQFQDTQYF. Read as DNA, the sequence is TGTGCCAGCAGCTTGAAACAATTCCAGGATACGCAGTATTTT. With the rest looked up from the reference TRBV7-9 and TRBJ2-3 genes rather than sequenced, the full variable domain is DTGVSQNPRHKITKRGQNVTFRCDPISEHNRLYWYRQTLGQGPEFLTYFQNEAQLEKSRLLSDRFSAERPKGSFSTLEIQRTEQGDSAMYLCASSLKQFQDTQYFGPGTRLTVL.